This passage covers 16 T cell receptor beta chains from one sample sequenced in a study of blood T cells in healthy people across ages. With a J-beta primer mix and a sample-barcoded 5' primer, a second PCR ran about 6 to 11 cycles. TCRdb reprocessed the 5' RACE reads via MiXCR and lists one record per CDR3 protein. The table has fewer than 2,000,000 distinct CDR3 sequences, roughly two fifths seen once; the top ten hold 23%. Sequencing used blood. Receptors were obtained from a human donor in good health.

This clonotype came up many times. The rearrangement joins TRBV3-1 to TRBJ2-7; 8 bases line up with TRBD1. CDR3 length equals 14 residues. Trimming took 3 bases from V and 3 from J; bases not matched to a gene: 4. Germline CDR1 is LGHDT and CDR2 is YNNKEL (reference sequence). CDR3 sequence reads: CASSHPGQGYEQYF. The CDR3 bases are TGTGCCAGCAGCCATCCCGGACAGGGCTACGAGCAGTACTTC.

The sample holds a few counts of this clonotype. CDR3 amino acids: CAAGPVWAGGPPGTDTQYF. CDR3 nucleotide sequence: TGTGCCGCGGGCCCCGTGTGGGCGGGGGGCCCTCCCGGCACAGATACGCAGTATTTT. This chain connects TRBV12-3 or TRBV12-4 to TRBJ2-3, with 8 bases that match TRBD2. The V and J ends lost 11 bases and 1 base, in that order; junction bases with no gene match: 23. The CDR3 contains 19 residues.

Here the CDR3 reads CASSVFRGAGGEEQYF. Here the CDR3 DNA reads TGTGCCAGCAGTGTATTCCGGGGGGCCGGGGGTGAGGAGCAGTACTTC. The chain has TRBV6-1 and TRBJ2-5, with D tentatively TRBD2 (7 bases). V lost 4 bases to trimming and J lost 11 bases, with 26 bases between them. The CDR3 extends over 16 amino acids. The germline V gene has CDR1 MNHNS and CDR2 SASEGT.

This clonotype was counted between two and nine times. This chain connects TRBV7-9 to TRBJ1-4; 7 nucleotides align to TRBD1. V was pared by 5 bases and J by 0 bases, with 12 bases of the junction left unmatched. Germline assignment: CDR1 SEHNR and CDR2 FQNEAQ (reference sequence). This CDR3 has 18 amino acids. The CDR3 spells CASSLYLGQLATNEKLFF. As DNA, the CDR3 is TGTGCCAGCAGCCTATACCTGGGACAGCTTGCAACTAATGAAAAACTGTTTTTT.

The genes are TRBV20-1 and TRBJ2-1; TRBD1 matches at 8 bases. This CDR3 region has 13 residues. The J segment lost 9 bases and the V segment lost 1 base, leaving 5 bases of the junction unmatched. CDR1 and CDR2 from the germline V gene are DFQATT and SNEGSKA (reference sequence). CDR3 in DNA: TGCAGTGCTAGAGTGCAGGGGGCCCCTGAGCAGTTCTTC. This translates into CSARVQGAPEQFF.

The rearrangement uses TRBV27 and TRBJ1-5; D is perhaps TRBD1 (5 bases). The CDR3 runs to 15 residues. The germline V and J ends were trimmed by 5 bases and 5 bases, with 16 bases remaining between them. From germline, CDR1 is MNHEY and CDR2 SMNVEV (reference sequence). Here the CDR3 reads CASSNSGGDHQPQHF. The DNA of the CDR3 is TGTGCCAGCAGTAACAGTGGAGGGGACCATCAGCCCCAGCATTTT.

The rearrangement uses TRBV11-2 and TRBJ2-7; tentative D call: TRBD1 (6 bases). Trimming shortened V by 5 bases and J by 3 bases, and 17 bases separated the two germline ends. CDR1 SGHAT and CDR2 FQNNGV come from the germline V gene. The CDR3 spans 15 residues. The chain's CDR3 is CASSPEDSQFYEQYF. The CDR3 DNA is TGTGCCAGCAGCCCAGAGGACAGCCAATTCTACGAGCAGTACTTC.

The chain recombines TRBV2 with TRBJ2-5, with 7 bases that match TRBD2. This CDR3 contains 16 residues. J was trimmed by 0 bases and V by 6 bases; bases with no gene match: 10. Germline CDR1 SNHLY, CDR2 FYNNEI. The CDR3 spells CASRPLGGTYQETQYF. In DNA form, the CDR3 reads TGTGCCAGCAGGCCCCTGGGAGGGACCTACCAAGAGACCCAGTACTTC.

This clonotype was seen more than once but under ten times. This chain connects TRBV12-3 or TRBV12-4 to TRBJ1-5; D is possibly TRBD1 (6 bases). V was pared by 4 bases and J by 9 bases, with 13 bases between. This CDR3 comprises 13 residues. CDR3 DNA sequence: TGTGCCAGCAGTTCTCAGGGGCAGGGGCCCCAGCATTTT. The encoded protein is CASSSQGQGPQHF.

This chain uses TRBV20-1 with TRBJ1-5, with D tentatively TRBD1 (5 bases). Trimming removed 1 base at V and 7 bases at J, with 11 bases between. In germline, CDR1 is DFQATT, CDR2 SNEGSKA (reference sequence). The CDR3 loop spans 13 amino acids. CDR3 protein: CSARVDRAQPQHF. The CDR3 bases are TGCAGTGCTAGAGTTGACAGAGCCCAGCCCCAGCATTTT.

This clonotype was seen a few times. The chain has TRBV7-2 and TRBJ1-1; D is unclear. The germline V and J ends were trimmed by 3 bases and 1 base, with 21 bases remaining between them. Germline V CDR1 and CDR2: SGHTA, FQGNSA. This CDR3 has 18 residues. The CDR3 DNA follows: TGTGCCAGCAGCTTTGGTTTGGGTGTACTCCTCAGGAACACTGAAGCTTTCTTT. This encodes CASSFGLGVLLRNTEAFF.

This clonotype has only a few counts. The rearrangement uses TRBV15 and TRBJ2-4; D is possibly TRBD1 or TRBD2 (6 bases each). V was pared by 1 base and J by 0 bases, with 16 bases between. Germline CDR1 and CDR2: LNHNV and YYDKDF (reference sequence). This CDR3 spans 18 amino acids. The CDR3 DNA reads as TGTGCCACCAGCAGAGGGGGGGCGGAACCTCTAGCCAAAAACATTCAGTACTTC. The encoded protein is CATSRGGAEPLAKNIQYF.

V and J are TRBV7-9 and TRBJ1-2; D not resolved. Germline CDR1 and CDR2: SEHNR and FQNEAQ (reference sequence). Trimming pared 2 bases from V and 1 base from J, leaving 8 bases between. CDR3 length: 14 residues. The CDR3 sequence: CASSLLNLNYGYTF. CDR3 DNA: TGTGCCAGCAGCTTATTAAATCTTAACTATGGCTACACCTTC.

This chain joins TRBV7-9 and TRBJ1-2; 8 bases fit TRBD1. The CDR3 runs 12 residues. V shed 10 bases and J 7 bases; nucleotides not matched to a gene: 8. The germline V gene has CDR1 SEHNR and CDR2 FQNEAQ (reference sequence). The CDR3 loop reads CAIDRGRSGYTF. The CDR3 DNA sequence: TGTGCCATCGACAGGGGACGAAGTGGCTACACCTTC. Combining the CDR3 with reference TRBV7-9 and TRBJ1-2 gives the whole variable domain DTGVSQNPRHKITKRGQNVTFRCDPISEHNRLYWYRQTLGQGPEFLTYFQNEAQLEKSRLLSDRFSAERPKGSFSTLEIQRTEQGDSAMYLCAIDRGRSGYTFGSGTRLTVV.

The V and J genes are TRBV10-2 and TRBJ2-7; TRBD2 matches 7 bases. CDR3 length: 15 amino acids. The germline V gene encodes CDR1 WSHSY and CDR2 SAAADI. V was clipped by 3 bases and J by 1 base; unmatched bases: 6. The CDR3 protein is CASSDRGTTSYEQYF. The CDR3 DNA reads as TGCGCCAGCAGTGATCGGGGGACTACGTCCTACGAGCAGTACTTC.

This clonotype was counted only a few times. The chain links TRBV3-1 to TRBJ2-3; the D gene could be TRBD1 or TRBD2 (5 bases each). This CDR3 is 17 amino acids long. V lost 4 bases to trimming and J lost 3 bases, with 20 bases between them. Germline assignment: CDR1 LGHDT and CDR2 YNNKEL (reference sequence). CDR3 nucleotides: TGTGCCAGCAGCCCGGGGATGGGGACCCCCTTGACAGATACGCAGTATTTT. Amino acid sequence: CASSPGMGTPLTDTQYF.